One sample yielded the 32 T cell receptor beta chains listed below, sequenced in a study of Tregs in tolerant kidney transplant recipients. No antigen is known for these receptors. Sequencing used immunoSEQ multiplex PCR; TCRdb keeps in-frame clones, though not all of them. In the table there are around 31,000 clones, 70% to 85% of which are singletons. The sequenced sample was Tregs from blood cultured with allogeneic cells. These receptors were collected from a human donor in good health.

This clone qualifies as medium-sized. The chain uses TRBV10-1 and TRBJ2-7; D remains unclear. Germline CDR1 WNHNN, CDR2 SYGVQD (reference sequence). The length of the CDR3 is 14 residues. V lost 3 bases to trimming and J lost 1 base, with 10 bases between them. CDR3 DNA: TGCGCCAGCAGTGACGCCGTCAAGTCCTACGAGCAGTACTTC. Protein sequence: CASSDAVKSYEQYF.

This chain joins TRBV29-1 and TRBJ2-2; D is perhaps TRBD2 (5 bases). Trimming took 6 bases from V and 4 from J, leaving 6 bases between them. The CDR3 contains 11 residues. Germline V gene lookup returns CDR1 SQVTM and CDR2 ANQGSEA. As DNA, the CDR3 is TGCAGCGTGGGAGCCACCGGGGAGCTGTTTTTT. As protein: CSVGATGELFF.

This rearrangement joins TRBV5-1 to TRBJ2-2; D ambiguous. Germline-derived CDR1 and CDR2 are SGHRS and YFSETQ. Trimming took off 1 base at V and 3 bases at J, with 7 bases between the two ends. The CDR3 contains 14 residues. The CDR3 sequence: CASSLYPDTGELFF. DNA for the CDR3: TGCGCCAGCAGCTTGTATCCAGACACCGGGGAGCTGTTTTTT.

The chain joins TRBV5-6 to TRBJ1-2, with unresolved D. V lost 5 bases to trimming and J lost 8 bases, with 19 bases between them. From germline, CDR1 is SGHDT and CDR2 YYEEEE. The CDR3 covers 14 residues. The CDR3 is CASSQVWVQSGYTF. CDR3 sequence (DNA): TGTGCCAGCAGTCAAGTTTGGGTCCAGTCGGGCTACACCTTC.

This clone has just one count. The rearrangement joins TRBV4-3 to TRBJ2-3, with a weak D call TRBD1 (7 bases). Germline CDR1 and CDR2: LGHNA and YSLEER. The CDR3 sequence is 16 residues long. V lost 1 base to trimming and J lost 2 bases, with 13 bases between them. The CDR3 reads CASSQGGDSYTDTQYF. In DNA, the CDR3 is TGCGCCAGCAGCCAAGGGGGGGACAGCTACACAGATACGCAGTATTTT.

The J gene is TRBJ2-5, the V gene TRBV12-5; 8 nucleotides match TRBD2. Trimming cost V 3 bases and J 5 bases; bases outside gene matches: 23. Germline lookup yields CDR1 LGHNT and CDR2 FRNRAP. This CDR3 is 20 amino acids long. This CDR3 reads CASGLSGIGASGPGVETQYF. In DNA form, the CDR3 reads TGTGCTAGTGGTTTATCAGGGATCGGGGCTAGCGGGCCAGGTGTGGAGACCCAGTACTTC.

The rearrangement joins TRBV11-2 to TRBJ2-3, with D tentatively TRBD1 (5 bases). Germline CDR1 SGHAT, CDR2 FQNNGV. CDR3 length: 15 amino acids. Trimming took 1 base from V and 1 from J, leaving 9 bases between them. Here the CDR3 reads CASSLVGARTDTQYF. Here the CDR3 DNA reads TGTGCCAGCAGCTTAGTAGGGGCCCGCACAGATACGCAGTATTTT. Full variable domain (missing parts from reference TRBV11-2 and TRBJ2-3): EAGVAQSPRYKIIEKRQSVAFWCNPISGHATLYWYQQILGQGPKLLIQFQNNGVVDDSQLPKDRFSAERLKGVDSTLKIQPAKLEDSAVYLCASSLVGARTDTQYFGPGTRLTVL.

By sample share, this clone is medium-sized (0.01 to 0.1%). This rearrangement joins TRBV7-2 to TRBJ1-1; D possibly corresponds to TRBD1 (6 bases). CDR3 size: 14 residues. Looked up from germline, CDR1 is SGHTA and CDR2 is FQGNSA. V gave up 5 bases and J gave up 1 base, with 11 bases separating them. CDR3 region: CASSPAGQNTEAFF. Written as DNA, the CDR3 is TGTGCCAGCAGCCCTGCGGGACAGAACACTGAAGCTTTCTTT.

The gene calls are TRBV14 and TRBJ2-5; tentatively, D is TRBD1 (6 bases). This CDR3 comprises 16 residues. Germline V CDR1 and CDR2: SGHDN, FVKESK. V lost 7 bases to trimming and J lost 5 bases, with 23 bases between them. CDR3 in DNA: TGTGCCAGCACTCTCAGGGGTCCCCTTCCTCGGGAGACCCAGTACTTC. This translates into CASTLRGPLPRETQYF.

Here the CDR3 reads CATSVRGNEQYF. The CDR3 DNA is TGTGCCACCTCGGTTAGGGGAAACGAGCAGTACTTC. The chain carries TRBV19 and TRBJ2-7; maybe TRBD1 (5 bases). CDR3 length: 12 residues. CDR1 and CDR2 (germline): LNHDA, SQIVND (reference sequence). V was pared by 10 bases and J by 5 bases, with 15 bases between. Using reference TRBV19 and TRBJ2-7 for the parts outside the CDR3, the full variable domain is DGGITQSPKYLFRKEGQNVTLSCEQNLNHDAMYWYRQDPGQGLRLIYYSQIVNDFQKGDIAEGYSVSREKKESFPLTVTSAQKNPTAFYLCATSVRGNEQYFGPGTRLTVT.

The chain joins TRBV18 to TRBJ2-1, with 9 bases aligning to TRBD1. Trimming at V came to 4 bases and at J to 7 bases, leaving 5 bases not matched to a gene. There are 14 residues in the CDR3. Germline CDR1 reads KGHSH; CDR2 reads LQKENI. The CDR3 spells CASSLGTGRNEQFF. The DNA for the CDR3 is TGTGCCAGCTCACTCGGGACAGGGCGGAATGAGCAGTTCTTC.

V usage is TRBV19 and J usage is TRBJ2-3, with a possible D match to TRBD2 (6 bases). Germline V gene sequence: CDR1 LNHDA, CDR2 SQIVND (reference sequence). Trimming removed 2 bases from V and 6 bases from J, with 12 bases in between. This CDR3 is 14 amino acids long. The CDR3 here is CASSIMGRGDTQYF. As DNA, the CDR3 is TGTGCCAGTAGTATAATGGGACGGGGGGATACGCAGTATTTT.

Written as DNA, the CDR3 is TGTGCCAGCAGCGGTCGACTAGCGAGCACAGATACGCAGTATTTT. It is translated as CASSGRLASTDTQYF. This chain uses TRBV5-6 with TRBJ2-3; 8 bases map to TRBD2. The germline V gene encodes CDR1 SGHDT and CDR2 YYEEEE. V gave up 4 bases and J gave up 0 bases; unmatched junction bases: 4. The CDR3 spans 15 residues.

CDR3 sequence: CASSPSPVYNEQFF. CDR3 in DNA: TGCGCCAGCAGCCCGAGCCCTGTATATAATGAGCAGTTCTTC. V usage is TRBV5-1 and J usage is TRBJ2-1, with D hard to call. The CDR3 is 14 amino acids. Germline loops: CDR1 SGHRS, CDR2 YFSETQ. V was trimmed by 4 bases and J by 7 bases, leaving 15 bases between them.

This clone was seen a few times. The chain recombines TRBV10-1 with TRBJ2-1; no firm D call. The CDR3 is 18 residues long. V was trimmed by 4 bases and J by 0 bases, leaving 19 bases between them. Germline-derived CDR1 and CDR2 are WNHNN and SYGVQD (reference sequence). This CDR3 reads CASSGTGQPPSSYNEQFF. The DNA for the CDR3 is TGCGCCAGCAGTGGTACCGGGCAGCCTCCCAGCTCCTACAATGAGCAGTTCTTC.

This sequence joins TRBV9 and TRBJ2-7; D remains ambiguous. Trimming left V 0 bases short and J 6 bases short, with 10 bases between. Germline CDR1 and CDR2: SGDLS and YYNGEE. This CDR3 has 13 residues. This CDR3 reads CASSVATGGEQYF. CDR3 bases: TGTGCCAGCAGCGTAGCTACGGGCGGCGAGCAGTACTTC.

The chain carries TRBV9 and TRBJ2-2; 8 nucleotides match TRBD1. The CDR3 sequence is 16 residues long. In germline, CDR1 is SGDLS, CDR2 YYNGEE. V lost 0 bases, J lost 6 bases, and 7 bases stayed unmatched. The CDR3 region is CASSVGTGFVAGELFF. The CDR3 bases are TGTGCCAGCAGCGTAGGGACAGGGTTTGTTGCCGGGGAGCTGTTTTTT. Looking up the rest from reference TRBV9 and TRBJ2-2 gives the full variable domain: DSGVTQTPKHLITATGQRVTLRCSPRSGDLSVYWYQQSLDQGLQFLIQYYNGEERAKGNILERFSAQQFPDLHSELNLSSLELGDSALYFCASSVGTGFVAGELFFGEGSRLTVL.

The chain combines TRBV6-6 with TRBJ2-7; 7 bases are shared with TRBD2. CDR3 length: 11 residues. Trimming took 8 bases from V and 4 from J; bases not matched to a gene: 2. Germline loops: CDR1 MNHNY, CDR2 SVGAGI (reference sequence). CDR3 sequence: CASGRGYEQYF. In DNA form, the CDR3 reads TGTGCCAGCGGGCGGGGGTACGAGCAGTACTTC.

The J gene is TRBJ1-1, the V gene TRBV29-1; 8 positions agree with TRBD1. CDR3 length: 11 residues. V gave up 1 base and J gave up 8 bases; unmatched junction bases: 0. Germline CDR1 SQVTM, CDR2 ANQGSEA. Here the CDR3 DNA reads TGCAGCGTTGAAGGGGACAGGGAAGCTTTCTTT. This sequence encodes CSVEGDREAFF.

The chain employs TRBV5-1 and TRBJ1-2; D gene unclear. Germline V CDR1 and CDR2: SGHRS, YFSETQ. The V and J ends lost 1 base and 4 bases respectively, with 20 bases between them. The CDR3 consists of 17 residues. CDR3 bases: TGCGCCAGCAGCTTGTTAGAGTCCGGACCGGGCGTCTATGGCTACACCTTC. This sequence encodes CASSLLESGPGVYGYTF.

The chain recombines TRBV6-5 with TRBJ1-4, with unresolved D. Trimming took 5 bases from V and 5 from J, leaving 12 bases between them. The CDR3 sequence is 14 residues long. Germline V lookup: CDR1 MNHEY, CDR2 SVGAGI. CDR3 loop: CASSLNWANEKLFF. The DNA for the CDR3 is TGTGCCAGCAGTCTAAATTGGGCGAATGAAAAACTGTTTTTT.

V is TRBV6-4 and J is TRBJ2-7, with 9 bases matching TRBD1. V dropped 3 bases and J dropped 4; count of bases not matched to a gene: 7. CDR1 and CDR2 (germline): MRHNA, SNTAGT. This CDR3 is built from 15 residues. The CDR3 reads CASSDGRQGEYEQYF. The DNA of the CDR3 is TGTGCCAGCAGTGATGGTAGACAGGGGGAATACGAGCAGTACTTC.

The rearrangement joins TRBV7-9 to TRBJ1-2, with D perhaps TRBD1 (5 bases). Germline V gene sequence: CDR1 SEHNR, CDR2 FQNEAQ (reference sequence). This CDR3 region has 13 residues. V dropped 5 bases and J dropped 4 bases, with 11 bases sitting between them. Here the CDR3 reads CASSLMGVYGYTF. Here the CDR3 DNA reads TGTGCCAGCAGCCTAATGGGGGTCTATGGCTACACCTTC.

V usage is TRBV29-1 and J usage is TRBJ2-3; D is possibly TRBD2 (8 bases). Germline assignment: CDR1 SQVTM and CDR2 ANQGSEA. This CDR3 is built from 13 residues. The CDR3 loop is CGDREGAGDTQYF. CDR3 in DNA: TGCGGCGACCGGGAGGGGGCTGGGGATACGCAGTATTTT.

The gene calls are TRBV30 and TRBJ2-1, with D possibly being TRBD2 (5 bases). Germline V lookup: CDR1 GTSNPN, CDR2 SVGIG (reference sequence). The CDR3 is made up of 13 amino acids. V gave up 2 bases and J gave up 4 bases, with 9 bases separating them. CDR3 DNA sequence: TGTGCCTGGAGTCGGACTTATTACAATGAGCAGTTCTTC. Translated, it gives CAWSRTYYNEQFF.

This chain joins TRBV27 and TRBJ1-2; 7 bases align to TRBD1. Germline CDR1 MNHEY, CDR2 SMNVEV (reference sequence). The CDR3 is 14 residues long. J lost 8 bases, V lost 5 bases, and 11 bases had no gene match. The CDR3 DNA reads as TGTGCCAGCAGTAACTTTCCGGGACAGAGCGGCTACACCTTC. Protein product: CASSNFPGQSGYTF.

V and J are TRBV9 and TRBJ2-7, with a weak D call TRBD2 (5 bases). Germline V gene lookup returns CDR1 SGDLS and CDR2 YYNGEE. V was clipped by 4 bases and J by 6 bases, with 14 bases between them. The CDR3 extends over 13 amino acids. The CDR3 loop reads CASSPAPGGEQYF. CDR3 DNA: TGTGCCAGCAGCCCCGCCCCCGGAGGCGAGCAGTACTTC.

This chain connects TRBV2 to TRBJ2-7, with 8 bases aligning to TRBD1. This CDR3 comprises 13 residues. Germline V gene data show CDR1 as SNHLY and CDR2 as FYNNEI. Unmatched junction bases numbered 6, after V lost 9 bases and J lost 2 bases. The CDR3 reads CASNTGGPYEQYF. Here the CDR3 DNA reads TGTGCCAGTAACACAGGGGGACCCTACGAGCAGTACTTC.

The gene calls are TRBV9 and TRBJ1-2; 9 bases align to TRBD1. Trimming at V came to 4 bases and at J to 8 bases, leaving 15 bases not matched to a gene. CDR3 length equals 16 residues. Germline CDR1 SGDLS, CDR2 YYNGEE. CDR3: CASSPSLYRDREGYTF. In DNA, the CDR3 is TGTGCCAGCAGCCCCAGCCTTTACCGGGACAGGGAGGGCTACACCTTC.

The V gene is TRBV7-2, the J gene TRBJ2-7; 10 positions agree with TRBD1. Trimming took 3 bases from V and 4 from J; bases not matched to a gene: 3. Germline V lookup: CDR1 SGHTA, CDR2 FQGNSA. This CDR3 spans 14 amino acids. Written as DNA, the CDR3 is TGTGCCAGCAGCTTCGACAGGGGGCCGTACGAGCAGTACTTC. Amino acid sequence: CASSFDRGPYEQYF.

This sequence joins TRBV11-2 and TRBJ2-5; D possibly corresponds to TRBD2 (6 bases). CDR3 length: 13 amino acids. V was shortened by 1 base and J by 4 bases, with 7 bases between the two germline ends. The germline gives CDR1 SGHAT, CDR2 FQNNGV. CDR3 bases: TGTGCCAGCAGCTTAGGAGCGGGAGAGACCCAGTACTTC. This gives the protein CASSLGAGETQYF.

CDR3 sequence: CASSLGSTSNEQFF. The CDR3 nucleotides are TGTGCCAGCAGCTTAGGGTCAACGAGCAATGAGCAGTTCTTC. V is TRBV7-3 and J is TRBJ2-1; D gene uncertain. The V and J ends lost 2 bases and 6 bases respectively, with 11 bases between them. This CDR3 has 14 amino acids. CDR1 is SGHTA and CDR2 is FQGTGA in the germline V gene. The variable domain in full, with the rest retrieved from reference TRBV7-3 and TRBJ2-1, is GAGVSQTPSNKVTEKGKYVELRCDPISGHTALYWYRQSLGQGPEFLIYFQGTGAADDSGLPNDRFFAVRPEGSVSTLKIQRTERGDSAVYLCASSLGSTSNEQFFGPGTRLTVL.